This T cell receptor beta chain emerged from a study of cytomegalovirus exposure and HLA in healthy donors. With V trimmed by 4 bases and J by 4 bases, 4 bases remained unmatched. This CDR3 region has 14 residues. CDR1 and CDR2 from the germline V gene are MNHEY and SVGAGI. PCR primers comprised 60 Vbeta and 13 Jbeta primers. Clones were sequenced by immunoSEQ multiplex PCR, and TCRdb holds only the in-frame ones, with some missing. The table records more than 100,000 clones, over 60% of them present only once. This TCR was recovered from a woman aged 35 to 49 in good health and CMV-seropositive. This chain uses TRBV6-5 with TRBJ2-3, with 8 bases identical to TRBD2. Specimen: PBMCs. CDR3 nucleotides: TGTGCCAGCAGTTTATCGGGGGGGGCAGATACGCAGTATTTT. Protein sequence: CASSLSGGADTQYF.